The 25 T cell receptor beta chains in this list originate from one sample, sequenced in a study of cytomegalovirus exposure and HLA in healthy donors. Primers included in the PCR were 60 Vbeta and 13 Jbeta primers. TCRdb's table, derived via immunoSEQ multiplex PCR, lists solely in-frame clones and lacks some. The sample has approximately 190,000 clones; over 70% are singletons. Input material: PBMCs. These receptors were taken from a man in his forties or fifties in good health and CMV-seronegative.

This clone occurred a few times. The chain combines TRBV6-5 with TRBJ1-5; D is ambiguous. The V and J ends lost 7 bases and 7 bases respectively, with 14 bases between them. The germline gives CDR1 MNHEY, CDR2 SVGAGI. CDR3 length: 13 amino acids. The CDR3 spells CASKEGSNQPQHF. The CDR3, as DNA: TGTGCCAGCAAAGAGGGATCCAACCAGCCCCAGCATTTT.

The rearrangement links TRBV7-2 to TRBJ2-7, with 7 nucleotides matching TRBD1. CDR1 is SGHTA, CDR2 FQGNSA, per germline. The CDR3 has 14 residues. J gave up 2 bases and V 6 bases, and 7 bases lay outside the gene matches. The chain's CDR3 is CASSFRGGPYEQYF. The CDR3 DNA reads as TGTGCCAGCAGTTTTCGAGGGGGCCCCTACGAGCAGTACTTC. The full variable domain, in which reference TRBV7-2 and TRBJ2-7 provide the parts outside the CDR3, is GAGVSQSPSNKVTEKGKDVELRCDPISGHTALYWYRQSLGQGLEFLIYFQGNSAPDKSGLPSDRFSAERTGGSVSTLTIQRTQQEDSAVYLCASSFRGGPYEQYFGPGTRLTVT.

CDR3 protein: CATTQRGSYQPQHF. For the CDR3, the DNA is TGTGCCACGACCCAAAGGGGAAGCTATCAGCCCCAGCATTTT. This chain links TRBV6-5 with TRBJ1-5, with D perhaps TRBD1 (5 bases). CDR3 length: 14 residues. V was shortened by 10 bases and J by 5 bases, with 18 bases between the two germline ends. Per the germline V gene, CDR1 is MNHEY and CDR2 is SVGAGI.

The rearrangement joins TRBV7-2 to TRBJ2-2; TRBD2 matches at 15 bases. With V trimmed by 6 bases and J by 3 bases, 11 bases remained unmatched. This CDR3 spans 19 amino acids. CDR1 is SGHTA, CDR2 FQGNSA, per germline. The CDR3 reads CASSGTGTSGGSYTGELFF. CDR3 in DNA: TGTGCCAGCAGTGGAACCGGGACTAGCGGGGGGTCCTACACCGGGGAGCTGTTTTTT.

The chain has TRBV9 and TRBJ2-4; D uncertain. From germline, CDR1 is SGDLS and CDR2 YYNGEE. The CDR3 has 15 residues. The germline V and J ends were trimmed by 3 bases and 4 bases, with 14 bases remaining between them. The CDR3 sequence: CASSGSPSRKNIQYF. CDR3 in DNA: TGTGCCAGCAGCGGAAGCCCCTCTCGTAAAAACATTCAGTACTTC. Using reference TRBV9 and TRBJ2-4 for the parts outside the CDR3, the full variable domain is DSGVTQTPKHLITATGQRVTLRCSPRSGDLSVYWYQQSLDQGLQFLIQYYNGEERAKGNILERFSAQQFPDLHSELNLSSLELGDSALYFCASSGSPSRKNIQYFGAGTRLSVL.

V usage is TRBV5-4 and J usage is TRBJ1-1; TRBD1 agrees at 8 bases. V was clipped by 4 bases and J by 4 bases; unmatched bases: 3. Germline V gives CDR1 SGHNT, CDR2 YYREEE (reference sequence). CDR3 length: 13 residues. The CDR3 DNA reads TGTGCCAGCAGCGGGGGGACAGGCACTGAAGCTTTCTTT. Residues: CASSGGTGTEAFF.

This clone was counted a few times. The chain is built from TRBV6-5 and TRBJ1-6; maybe TRBD1 (5 bases). This CDR3 is built from 15 residues. Germline V gene sequence: CDR1 MNHEY, CDR2 SVGAGI. Trimming took 4 bases from V and 8 from J, leaving 15 bases between them. CDR3 in amino acids: CASSWQGMTDSPLHF. CDR3 nucleotides: TGTGCCAGCAGTTGGCAGGGAATGACGGATTCACCCCTCCACTTT.

This sequence joins TRBV2 and TRBJ2-1; 12 nucleotides line up with TRBD2. After removal of 5 bases from V and 9 bases from J, the junction contained 8 bases not matched to a gene. This CDR3 has 15 residues. Germline assignment: CDR1 SNHLY and CDR2 FYNNEI. CDR3 bases: TGTGCCAGCAGTCCCACTAGCGGGGGGTTCGTTGAGCAGTTCTTC. Encoded protein: CASSPTSGGFVEQFF.

This rearrangement joins TRBV5-6 to TRBJ1-4, with 7 bases aligning to TRBD1. Trimming took 4 bases from V and 5 from J; bases not matched to a gene: 2. The CDR3 is 13 residues long. The germline V gene encodes CDR1 SGHDT and CDR2 YYEEEE. The CDR3, as DNA: TGTGCCAGCAGCCGACAGGGAAATGAAAAACTGTTTTTT. It codes for CASSRQGNEKLFF. Looking up the rest from reference TRBV5-6 and TRBJ1-4 gives the full variable domain: DAGVTQSPTHLIKTRGQQVTLRCSPKSGHDTVSWYQQALGQGPQFIFQYYEEEERQRGNFPDRFSGHQFPNYSSELNVNALLLGDSALYLCASSRQGNEKLFFGSGTQLSVL.

The rearrangement joins TRBV7-2 to TRBJ1-1; 7 bases agree with TRBD1. CDR1 and CDR2 from the germline V gene are SGHTA and FQGNSA. This CDR3 has 15 amino acids. V shed 5 bases, J shed 7 bases, and the junction held 13 bases outside the gene matches. This CDR3 is CASSLRGQGVGEAFF. The DNA of the CDR3 is TGTGCCAGCAGCCTGAGGGGTCAGGGGGTGGGTGAAGCTTTCTTT. The variable domain in full, with the rest retrieved from reference TRBV7-2 and TRBJ1-1, is GAGVSQSPSNKVTEKGKDVELRCDPISGHTALYWYRQSLGQGLEFLIYFQGNSAPDKSGLPSDRFSAERTGGSVSTLTIQRTQQEDSAVYLCASSLRGQGVGEAFFGQGTRLTVV.

This clone turned up a few times. The CDR3 loop reads CAISSDRDYEQYF. CDR3 DNA sequence: TGTGCCATCAGTTCGGACAGGGACTACGAGCAGTACTTC. The chain employs TRBV10-3 and TRBJ2-7; 8 bases match TRBD1. The V gene's germline CDR1 is ENHRY and CDR2 SYGVKD. V dropped 5 bases and J dropped 3; count of bases not matched to a gene: 3. The CDR3 runs 13 residues.

The chain carries TRBV7-9 and TRBJ1-1; no reliable D call. Germline V gives CDR1 SEHNR, CDR2 FQNEAQ (reference sequence). Trimming left V 2 bases short and J 2 bases short, with 9 bases between. This CDR3 contains 14 residues. The DNA for the CDR3 is TGTGCCAGCAGCTTATTGGGAGGAAACACTGAAGCTTTCTTT. Translating gives CASSLLGGNTEAFF.

The CDR3 bases are TGTGCCATCAGTGTATCAGGGGGTGAAGCTTTCTTT. Protein product: CAISVSGGEAFF. The chain combines TRBV10-3 with TRBJ1-1; the match to TRBD1 covers 7 bases. CDR1 ENHRY and CDR2 SYGVKD come from the germline V gene. The CDR3 sequence is 12 residues long. V shed 4 bases and J 7 bases; nucleotides not matched to a gene: 3.

The chain employs TRBV18 and TRBJ1-5, with a tentative D call TRBD1 (5 bases). The CDR3 sequence is 13 residues long. The germline V gene encodes CDR1 KGHSH and CDR2 LQKENI. V was shortened by 2 bases and J by 6 bases, with 8 bases between the two germline ends. The CDR3 reads CASSPVGGQPQHF. The CDR3 bases are TGTGCCAGCTCACCAGTGGGGGGTCAGCCCCAGCATTTT.

This clone occurred a few times. The rearrangement joins TRBV7-2 to TRBJ1-2, with D perhaps TRBD1 (5 bases). Germline CDR1 SGHTA, CDR2 FQGNSA. Between the trimmed V and J ends, which lost 5 bases and 5 bases, there was a span of 6 bases. This CDR3 comprises 11 residues. CDR3 DNA sequence: TGTGCCAGCAGCCGACAGTATGGCTACACCTTC. Translation: CASSRQYGYTF.

The chain combines TRBV6-6 with TRBJ1-1, with D hard to call. Per the germline V gene, CDR1 is MNHNY and CDR2 is SVGAGI (reference sequence). The V and J ends lost 7 bases and 5 bases respectively, with 14 bases between them. The CDR3 contains 13 residues. The CDR3 sequence is CASIVQSLTEAFF. CDR3 nucleotide sequence: TGTGCCAGCATAGTACAGTCACTTACTGAAGCTTTCTTT.

CDR3 sequence: CASSEDPGTVAYEQYF. CDR3 DNA sequence: TGTGCCAGCAGCGAGGATCCCGGGACAGTAGCCTACGAGCAGTACTTC. The rearrangement links TRBV9 to TRBJ2-7; 7 positions agree with TRBD1. J was trimmed by 2 bases and V by 3 bases; bases with no gene match: 11. Looked up from germline, CDR1 is SGDLS and CDR2 is YYNGEE. This CDR3 is 16 amino acids long.

The chain couples TRBV4-1 to TRBJ2-1, with TRBD2 matching 8 bases. J gave up 2 bases and V 4 bases, and 4 bases lay outside the gene matches. CDR1 and CDR2 (germline): MGHRA, YSYEKL. The CDR3 covers 15 residues. The DNA for the CDR3 is TGCGCCAGCAGCCCGGGACTAGATCCCTACAATGAGCAGTTCTTC. It codes for CASSPGLDPYNEQFF.

The CDR3 sequence is CASSYPGGEDIGTQYF. The CDR3 DNA reads as TGTGCCAGCAGCTATCCGGGGGGGGAAGATATTGGGACCCAGTACTTC. The V call is TRBV9, the J call TRBJ2-5; TRBD2 matches at 8 bases. The CDR3 loop spans 16 amino acids. Germline V gene data show CDR1 as SGDLS and CDR2 as YYNGEE. The ends lost 4 bases at V and 7 bases at J; junction bases unmatched: 15.

This rearrangement joins TRBV29-1 to TRBJ1-2, with 8 nucleotides matching TRBD1. The CDR3 runs to 10 residues. Germline assignment: CDR1 SQVTM and CDR2 ANQGSEA. Here the CDR3 DNA reads TGCGCGGGACAGGACTATGGCTACACCTTC. Its translation is CAGQDYGYTF.

To note about this clone: At one end the junction does not follow the germline gene, possibly because of a read error. This chain joins TRBV7-9 and TRBJ1-1, with D possibly matching TRBD1 (5 bases). CDR1 is SEHNR and CDR2 is FQNEAQ in the germline V gene (reference sequence). This CDR3 has 12 residues. DNA of the CDR3: TGTTCCAGCAGCTTAGATGGCAGGGAAAACTTCTTT. This encodes CSSSLDGRENFF.

The J gene is TRBJ2-2, the V gene TRBV19, with D possibly matching TRBD1 (6 bases). The ends were cut back, 6 bases at V and 4 bases at J, with 12 bases in the middle. The CDR3 covers 14 residues. Germline CDR1 and CDR2: LNHDA and SQIVND (reference sequence). CDR3 amino acids: CASSIGQITGELFF. The CDR3 coding sequence is TGTGCCAGTAGCATTGGACAGATCACCGGGGAGCTGTTTTTT.

The chain recombines TRBV6-5 with TRBJ2-3; a possible D gene is TRBD2 (5 bases). The CDR3 extends over 14 amino acids. CDR1 and CDR2 (germline): MNHEY, SVGAGI. The V gene lost 6 bases and the J gene lost 2 bases, with 12 bases spanning the gap. The CDR3 DNA sequence: TGTGCCAGCAGCAGGACTCGCTACACAGATACGCAGTATTTT. It encodes CASSRTRYTDTQYF.

This clone was counted ten times or more. This sequence joins TRBV4-1 and TRBJ2-7, with D possibly matching TRBD1 (6 bases). This CDR3 spans 15 amino acids. The V gene lost 0 bases and the J gene lost 1 base, with 10 bases spanning the gap. Germline V gene lookup returns CDR1 MGHRA and CDR2 YSYEKL. The CDR3 DNA follows: TGCGCCAGCAGCCAAGATAGAACAGGGTCCTACGAGCAGTACTTC. Its translation is CASSQDRTGSYEQYF.

The chain's CDR3 is CASSQTPFGGTYEQYF. In DNA form, the CDR3 reads TGTGCCAGCAGCCAAACCCCCTTCGGGGGGACCTACGAGCAGTACTTC. The chain has TRBV4-2 and TRBJ2-7; 7 bases match TRBD2. CDR3 length: 16 residues. Germline CDR1 and CDR2: LGHNA and YNFKEQ. After removal of 2 bases from V and 2 bases from J, the junction contained 9 bases not matched to a gene.